Listed here are 27 T cell receptor beta chains from one sample, sequenced in a study of T cells in Graves' hyperthyroidism and ophthalmopathy. Researchers took RNA transcripts and amplified the TCR beta CDR3 regions from them. First-round RT-PCR of the TCR CDR3 relied on the HTBI primer set. TCRdb re-called the multiplex PCR reads through MiXCR, storing one row per CDR3 protein. The repertoire consists of about 320,000 distinct CDR3 sequences, with roughly 15% occurring once and the leading ten covering 33%. Sequences were obtained from blood. Receptors originate from a young man with Graves' hyperthyroidism.

This clonotype was picked up a small number of times. This chain connects TRBV20-1 to TRBJ2-1; D gene unclear. The CDR3 contains 11 residues. With 5 bases removed from V and 8 bases from J, the gap between germline ends came to 10 bases. CDR1 is DFQATT, CDR2 SNEGSKA, per germline (reference sequence). The CDR3 here is CSAPRSHEQFF. DNA of the CDR3: TGCAGTGCTCCCCGGTCCCATGAGCAGTTCTTC.

This clonotype was found many times. The J gene is TRBJ1-2, the V gene TRBV5-1, with TRBD1 matching over 7 bases. Germline CDR1 is SGHRS and CDR2 is YFSETQ. J gave up 8 bases and V 5 bases, and 12 bases lay outside the gene matches. This CDR3 has 14 residues. The CDR3: CASSPTGQTWGYTF. The DNA of the CDR3 is TGCGCCAGCAGTCCAACGGGACAGACATGGGGCTACACCTTC.

This clonotype was picked up many times. V and J are TRBV30 and TRBJ1-5, with D possibly being TRBD1 (5 bases). Trimming took off 4 bases at V and 6 bases at J, with 13 bases between the two ends. The V gene's germline CDR1 is GTSNPN and CDR2 SVGIG (reference sequence). The CDR3 length is 13 residues. Here the CDR3 DNA reads TGTGCCTGGAACCGCCAGGGAAGTCAGCCCCAGCATTTT. Protein sequence: CAWNRQGSQPQHF.

The sample holds many counts of this clonotype. The gene calls are TRBV11-2 and TRBJ1-1; TRBD1 matches 7 bases. CDR1 and CDR2 from the germline V gene are SGHAT and FQNNGV. The CDR3 totals 14 residues. Trimming took 5 bases from V and 4 from J; bases not matched to a gene: 7. Here the CDR3 reads CASSARGGGTEAFF. The DNA of the CDR3 is TGTGCCAGCAGCGCCAGGGGGGGGGGCACTGAAGCTTTCTTT.

In this sample, this clonotype turned up many times. The rearrangement joins TRBV30 to TRBJ2-3, with D uncertain. The CDR3 is 15 residues long. Trimming removed 1 base at V and 4 bases at J, with 15 bases between. Germline CDR1 is GTSNPN and CDR2 is SVGIG (reference sequence). The CDR3 DNA reads TGTGCCTGGAGTGCCGGAGCGTCCAGCGCAGATACGCAGTATTTT. Translated, it gives CAWSAGASSADTQYF.

This chain connects TRBV2 to TRBJ2-7; D is perhaps TRBD1 (6 bases). This CDR3 region has 14 residues. The V end lost 4 bases, the J end lost 6 bases, and 16 bases lay between the germline ends. Germline V CDR1 and CDR2: SNHLY, FYNNEI. DNA of the CDR3: TGTGCCAGCAGTGTAGGGCAGGGGTCGCGCGAGCAGTACTTC. Its protein is CASSVGQGSREQYF.

This clonotype was detected only a few times. The V and J genes are TRBV12-3 or TRBV12-4 and TRBJ2-6; tentative D call: TRBD2 (5 bases). The V end lost 2 bases, the J end lost 1 base, and 15 bases lay between the germline ends. The CDR3 has 18 amino acids. Here the CDR3 reads CASSLRQLSGSGANVLTF. In DNA form, the CDR3 reads TGTGCCAGCAGTTTACGTCAGCTTTCGGGGTCTGGGGCCAACGTCCTGACTTTC.

This clonotype occurred many times. The chain carries TRBV29-1 and TRBJ1-1, with a weak D call TRBD1 (5 bases). This CDR3 is 13 amino acids long. Germline V gene lookup returns CDR1 SQVTM and CDR2 ANQGSEA. Trimming removed 4 bases at V and 1 base at J, with 10 bases between. DNA for the CDR3: TGCAGCGTTGCTCAGGGATGGAACACTGAAGCTTTCTTT. This translates into CSVAQGWNTEAFF.

This chain uses TRBV5-5 with TRBJ2-5; D remains ambiguous. Per germline, CDR1 SGHKS and CDR2 YYEKEE (reference sequence). The CDR3 has 12 residues. Trimming took 4 bases from V and 12 from J, leaving 16 bases between them. DNA for the CDR3: TGTGCCAGCAGCCCGCCCGACGGGCTGGAGTACTTC. Its protein is CASSPPDGLEYF.

This clonotype was seen repeatedly, ten times or more. The rearrangement joins TRBV12-3 or TRBV12-4 to TRBJ1-1; D unclear. Trimming shortened V by 3 bases and J by 7 bases, and 6 bases separated the two germline ends. The length of the CDR3 is 11 residues. The CDR3 is CASSFIGEAFF. The DNA for the CDR3 is TGTGCCAGCAGTTTTATCGGTGAAGCTTTCTTT.

This clonotype was counted a few times. A read error may be the cause here, since a much bigger clone is one base away. This chain connects TRBV28 to TRBJ2-7; no clear D gene. Trimming took 7 bases from V and 6 from J, leaving 10 bases between them. The CDR3 is 11 residues long. Germline lookup yields CDR1 MDHEN and CDR2 SYDVKM. CDR3: CASTQRREQYF. The CDR3 region has the DNA TGTGCCAGCACCCAGAGGCGCGAGCAGTACTTC. Supplemented by reference TRBV28 and TRBJ2-7, the full variable domain reads DVKVTQSSRYLVKRTGEKVFLECVQDMDHENMFWYRQDPGLGLRLIYFSYDVKMKEKGDIPEGYSVSREKKERFSLILESASTNQTSMYLCASTQRREQYFGPGTRLTVT.

There are a few counts of this clonotype. The J gene is TRBJ2-2, the V gene TRBV7-9, with 8 bases lining up with TRBD1. Per germline, CDR1 SEHNR and CDR2 FQNEAQ (reference sequence). Trimming at V came to 5 bases and at J to 6 bases, leaving 11 bases not matched to a gene. The CDR3 has 16 amino acids. The CDR3 DNA reads TGTGCCAGCAGCCTGACAGGGGAAGGCTTGGCCGGGGAGCTGTTTTTT. Encoded protein: CASSLTGEGLAGELFF.

This clonotype appeared many times. At one end the junction does not follow the germline gene, possibly because of a read error. The chain uses TRBV11-2 and TRBJ1-3, with TRBD1 matching over 7 bases. The length of the CDR3 is 13 residues. CDR1 SGHAT and CDR2 FQNNGV come from the germline V gene. The CDR3: CASSLAGGNTICF. For the CDR3, the DNA is TGTGCCAGCAGCTTGGCAGGGGGAAACACCATATGTTTT.

The table lists this clonotype with many counts. This chain uses TRBV11-2 with TRBJ2-1; D is possibly TRBD2 (6 bases). Germline CDR1 is SGHAT and CDR2 is FQNNGV. V lost 0 bases and J 0 bases, leaving 12 bases between the germline ends. This CDR3 region has 17 residues. CDR3: CASSLEFRGSSYNEQFF. The CDR3 DNA sequence: TGTGCCAGCAGCTTAGAGTTTCGGGGGAGCTCCTACAATGAGCAGTTCTTC.

This clonotype has ten or more counts. V is TRBV9 and J is TRBJ2-1; TRBD2 matches 8 bases. Losses at the gene ends were 0 bases for V and 6 bases for J; bases not matched to a gene: 11. The CDR3 totals 17 residues. In germline, CDR1 is SGDLS, CDR2 YYNGEE. In DNA form, the CDR3 reads TGTGCCAGCAGCGTAGGAATCGGGAGGGCCCCTAGCAATGAGCAGTTCTTC. It encodes CASSVGIGRAPSNEQFF.

V is TRBV2 and J is TRBJ1-2; tentative D call: TRBD1 (5 bases). V shed 6 bases and J shed 6 bases, with 14 bases lying between them. The V gene's germline CDR1 is SNHLY and CDR2 FYNNEI. The CDR3 has 13 amino acids. CDR3: CASRSGTADGYTF. CDR3 in DNA: TGTGCCAGCAGGTCCGGGACGGCGGATGGCTACACCTTC.

The V and J genes are TRBV5-1 and TRBJ2-5; TRBD1 is a possible D gene (5 bases). The germline V and J ends were trimmed by 4 bases and 5 bases, with 12 bases remaining between them. The CDR3 is made up of 13 amino acids. Germline CDR1 reads SGHRS; CDR2 reads YFSETQ. This CDR3 reads CASSIGVEETQYF. The CDR3 coding sequence is TGCGCCAGCAGCATAGGGGTTGAGGAGACCCAGTACTTC.

This clonotype was seen at least ten times. The genes are TRBV20-1 and TRBJ2-3; D is undetermined. V dropped 0 bases and J dropped 6 bases, with 10 bases sitting between them. Germline-derived CDR1 and CDR2 are DFQATT and SNEGSKA (reference sequence). The CDR3 is 13 amino acids. This CDR3 reads CSARDHDVDTQYF. CDR3 in DNA: TGCAGTGCTAGAGATCATGATGTGGATACGCAGTATTTT.

This clonotype was detected a few times. The final CDR3 position lacks the conserved phenylalanine or tryptophan, pointing to a likely read error. The chain links TRBV2 to TRBJ2-5; 8 bases align to TRBD1. Germline trimming cut 6 bases from V and 0 bases from J; bases unmatched to any gene: 6. The CDR3 length is 15 residues. The germline CDR1 and CDR2 sequences are SNHLY and FYNNEI. CDR3 sequence (DNA): TGTGCCAGCAGGGGGGACAGGCGATACCAAGAGACCCAGTACGTC. This encodes CASRGDRRYQETQYV.

The rearrangement links TRBV11-3 to TRBJ2-5; TRBD1 matches 10 bases. Germline CDR1 is SGHNT and CDR2 is YENEEA. The CDR3 loop spans 17 amino acids. The J segment lost 5 bases and the V segment lost 5 bases, leaving 14 bases of the junction unmatched. CDR3 region: CASSHGGGQGEMETQYF. CDR3 in DNA: TGTGCCAGCAGCCACGGGGGCGGACAGGGGGAGATGGAGACCCAGTACTTC.

A note on this clonotype: Given a much more abundant clone one base away, this may be a read error. The chain uses TRBV24-1 and TRBJ2-1; D call uncertain. Germline V lookup: CDR1 KGHDR, CDR2 SFDVKD. The length of the CDR3 is 14 residues. The CDR3 DNA sequence: TGTGCCACCAGTGCGCAGGTGTCCTACAATGAGCAGTCCTTC. Its protein is CATSAQVSYNEQSF.

This clonotype has more than one count but fewer than ten. The gene calls are TRBV29-1 and TRBJ1-4; maybe TRBD1 (5 bases). The CDR3 sequence is 12 residues long. Deletions cut 2 bases from V and 8 bases from J, with 9 bases between. Germline assignment: CDR1 SQVTM and CDR2 ANQGSEA. CDR3: CSVELGTEKLFF. CDR3 nucleotide sequence: TGCAGCGTTGAATTAGGGACGGAAAAACTGTTTTTT.

This clonotype has only a few counts. A much larger clonotype is one base distant, so this may be a read error. The conserved closing phenylalanine or tryptophan is absent in this CDR3, likely reflecting a read error. This sequence joins TRBV28 and TRBJ2-7; possible D gene TRBD1, 5 bases. Trimming removed 5 bases at V and 2 bases at J, with 13 bases between. The CDR3 extends over 14 amino acids. The germline V gene encodes CDR1 MDHEN and CDR2 SYDVKM. This chain's CDR3 is CASSPSGRAYEQYL. CDR3 DNA: TGTGCCAGCAGTCCTTCAGGGCGTGCCTACGAGCAGTACCTC.

This clonotype was picked up a small number of times. The V call is TRBV6-1, the J call TRBJ1-1; no firm D call. Germline-derived CDR1 and CDR2 are MNHNS and SASEGT. V lost 6 bases and J 1 base, leaving 9 bases between the germline ends. The CDR3 contains 13 residues. The CDR3 loop is CASSQQPNTEAFF. Here the CDR3 DNA reads TGTGCCAGCAGCCAACAGCCGAACACTGAAGCTTTCTTT.

This clonotype has at least ten counts. This rearrangement joins TRBV7-3 to TRBJ2-1, with TRBD2 matching 10 bases. The V and J ends lost 5 bases and 7 bases, in that order; junction bases with no gene match: 8. The V gene's germline CDR1 is SGHTA and CDR2 FQGTGA. The CDR3 length is 15 residues. CDR3 nucleotides: TGTGCCAGCAGCATTCTAGCGGGAGTTGGGAATGAGCAGTTCTTC. Protein product: CASSILAGVGNEQFF.

CDR3 DNA: TGTGCCAGCGCTGGTAGGGCGGGAGAGGGGGAGACCCAGTACTTC. As protein: CASAGRAGEGETQYF. The rearrangement joins TRBV7-2 to TRBJ2-5; 7 bases are a match to TRBD2. The CDR3 totals 15 residues. The V gene end was trimmed by 8 bases and the J gene end by 5 bases; junction bases not matched to a gene: 14. The V gene's germline CDR1 is SGHTA and CDR2 FQGNSA.

The chain is built from TRBV2 and TRBJ2-7, with 11 bases matching TRBD2. Germline trimming cut 6 bases from V and 4 bases from J; bases unmatched to any gene: 5. This CDR3 comprises 14 residues. From germline, CDR1 is SNHLY and CDR2 FYNNEI. CDR3 bases: TGTGCCAGCAGAGAGACTAGCGGGACTTACGAGCAGTACTTC. It yields the protein CASRETSGTYEQYF.